This TCR beta chain derives from a study of a mutant IDH1 vaccine in newly diagnosed glioma. The time point here: week 23, last vaccination. In every dose of vaccine, 300 ug of mutant IDH1 20-mer peptide was given alongside topical imiquimod. Trimming removed 5 bases from V and 2 bases from J, with 12 bases in between. The CDR3 extends over 14 amino acids. CDR1 and CDR2 (germline): SGHAT, FQDESV (reference sequence). Note on this clone: Antigen: not known.

Using immunoSEQ multiplex PCR, the repertoire was profiled, and TCRdb retains in-frame clones only, with some absent. Altogether tens of thousands of clones are present, approximately 87% being singletons, with the ten largest covering 10% to 15%. The TCR originated in a man younger than 30 with glioma. The sequences come from PBMCs, collected from a glioma patient whose treatment included an IDH1 peptide vaccine. The rearrangement links TRBV11-1 to TRBJ1-1, with unresolved D. CDR3 bases: TGTGCCAGCAGCCTTGACTCGGATAACACTGAAGCTTTCTTT. Translated: CASSLDSDNTEAFF.